These 11 T cell receptor beta chains were all obtained from the same sample, sequenced in a study of follicular helper T cells after annual influenza vaccination. Sequenced by immunoSEQ multiplex PCR; TCRdb stores in-frame clones only, minus some. This table has about 11,000 clones, 70% to 85% appearing once. The time point here: 2014-2015 season, pre-vaccination. The starting material was CXCR5- memory CD4+ T cells sorted from blood, obtained on the day of influenza vaccination. The source of these receptors is an adult who received the influenza vaccine.

The genes are TRBV18 and TRBJ2-3; 11 positions match TRBD2. This CDR3 spans 15 amino acids. Germline values: CDR1 KGHSH, CDR2 LQKENI. V shed 5 bases, J shed 6 bases, and the junction held 7 bases outside the gene matches. CDR3 nucleotide sequence: TGTGCCAGCTCAGGATATAGCGGGGGGGCTGATACGCAGTATTTT. Translating gives CASSGYSGGADTQYF.

The chain links TRBV11-3 to TRBJ2-3; D tentatively fits TRBD1 or TRBD2 (5 bases each). Germline CDR1 and CDR2: SGHNT and YENEEA. V was cut by 6 bases and J by 6 bases, with 16 bases left in between. The length of the CDR3 is 14 residues. Here the CDR3 reads CASSTGTSSDTQYF. CDR3 in DNA: TGTGCCAGCAGTACCGGGACCAGCTCCGATACGCAGTATTTT.

Only a few counts were recorded for this clone. The CDR3 sequence: CANSGSESYEQYF. The CDR3, as DNA: TGTGCCAATAGCGGGAGTGAGTCCTACGAGCAGTACTTC. The gene calls are TRBV10-3 and TRBJ2-7, with 9 bases aligning to TRBD2. Germline V gene data show CDR1 as ENHRY and CDR2 as SYGVKD. This CDR3 comprises 13 residues. The J segment lost 1 base and the V segment lost 10 bases, leaving 5 bases of the junction unmatched.

The V and J genes are TRBV6-6 and TRBJ2-5, with D possibly being TRBD2 (7 bases). Germline assignment: CDR1 MNHNY and CDR2 SVGAGI (reference sequence). Trimming cost V 7 bases and J 7 bases, with 22 bases left between them. CDR3 length: 15 amino acids. This CDR3 reads CASTHRGGGGGTQYF. CDR3 nucleotide sequence: TGTGCCAGCACCCACCGAGGGGGGGGAGGGGGGACCCAGTACTTC.

The chain employs TRBV10-3 and TRBJ1-2; unclear D gene. The V end lost 3 bases, the J end lost 6 bases, and 5 bases lay between the germline ends. This CDR3 spans 11 amino acids. Germline values: CDR1 ENHRY, CDR2 SYGVKD. This chain's CDR3 is CAISDGDGYTF. In nucleotides, the CDR3 is TGTGCCATCAGTGATGGGGATGGCTACACCTTC.

The V and J genes are TRBV19 and TRBJ2-5; no clear D gene. V gave up 2 bases and J gave up 4 bases, with 8 bases separating them. CDR1 and CDR2 from the germline V gene are LNHDA and SQIVND (reference sequence). This CDR3 is built from 13 residues. The CDR3 reads CASSISWGETQYF. In DNA form, the CDR3 reads TGTGCCAGTAGTATATCATGGGGAGAGACCCAGTACTTC.

The chain links TRBV18 to TRBJ2-1, with D perhaps matching TRBD1 or TRBD2 (5 bases each). CDR3 size: 17 residues. Germline V gives CDR1 KGHSH, CDR2 LQKENI. V was clipped by 0 bases and J by 0 bases, with 12 bases between them. The CDR3 DNA follows: TGTGCCAGCTCACCACCGGTGAGGGGAAGCTCCTACAATGAGCAGTTCTTC. This gives the protein CASSPPVRGSSYNEQFF.

The rearrangement joins TRBV5-3 to TRBJ1-5; D possibly corresponds to TRBD1 (6 bases). TRBV5-3 is an ORF; its function is uncertain. The CDR3 length is 12 residues. Here the CDR3 DNA reads TGTGCTACGGGGGGCTCCAATCAGCCCCAGCATTTT. Amino acid sequence: CATGGSNQPQHF.

The chain combines TRBV18 with TRBJ2-6; no clear D gene. The CDR3 has 18 amino acids. Trimming left V 6 bases short and J 1 base short, with 19 bases between. Germline lookup yields CDR1 KGHSH and CDR2 LQKENI. CDR3 in DNA: TGTGCCAGCTCCCTAGGACGAGACGCTTTTTCTGGGGCCAACGTCCTGACTTTC. This sequence encodes CASSLGRDAFSGANVLTF. Together with reference TRBV18 and TRBJ2-6, the CDR3 gives the full variable domain: NAGVMQNPRHLVRRRGQEARLRCSPMKGHSHVYWYRQLPEEGLKFMVYLQKENIIDESGMPKERFSAEFPKEGPSILRIQQVVRGDSAAYFCASSLGRDAFSGANVLTFGAGSRLTVL.

V is TRBV29-1 and J is TRBJ2-7; 7 nucleotides align to TRBD1. Unmatched junction bases numbered 8, after V lost 7 bases and J lost 5 bases. CDR3 length equals 12 residues. In germline, CDR1 is SQVTM, CDR2 ANQGSEA. The CDR3 sequence: CSGKNRGDEQYF. DNA of the CDR3: TGCAGCGGAAAGAACAGGGGCGACGAGCAGTACTTC.

This clone showed up just once. The chain recombines TRBV19 with TRBJ2-2, with 10 bases that match TRBD2. Trimming removed 1 base from V and 2 bases from J; junction bases left unmatched: 13. CDR3 length: 20 residues. From germline, CDR1 is LNHDA and CDR2 SQIVND (reference sequence). The CDR3 spells CASSIAGRGLAEFNTGELFF. The CDR3 bases are TGTGCCAGTAGTATAGCCGGTCGAGGACTAGCGGAGTTCAACACCGGGGAGCTGTTTTTT.